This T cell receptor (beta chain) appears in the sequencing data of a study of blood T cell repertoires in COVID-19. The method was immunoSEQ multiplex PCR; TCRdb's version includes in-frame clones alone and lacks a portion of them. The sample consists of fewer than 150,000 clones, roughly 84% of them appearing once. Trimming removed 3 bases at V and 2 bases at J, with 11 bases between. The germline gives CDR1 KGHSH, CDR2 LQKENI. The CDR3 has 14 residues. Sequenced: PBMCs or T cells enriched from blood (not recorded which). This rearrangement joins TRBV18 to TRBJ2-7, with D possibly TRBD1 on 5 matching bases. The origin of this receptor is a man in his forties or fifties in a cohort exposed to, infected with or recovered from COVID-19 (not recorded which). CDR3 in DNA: TGTGCCAGCTCACCGACGGACACGACCTACGAGCAGTACTTC. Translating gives CASSPTDTTYEQYF.